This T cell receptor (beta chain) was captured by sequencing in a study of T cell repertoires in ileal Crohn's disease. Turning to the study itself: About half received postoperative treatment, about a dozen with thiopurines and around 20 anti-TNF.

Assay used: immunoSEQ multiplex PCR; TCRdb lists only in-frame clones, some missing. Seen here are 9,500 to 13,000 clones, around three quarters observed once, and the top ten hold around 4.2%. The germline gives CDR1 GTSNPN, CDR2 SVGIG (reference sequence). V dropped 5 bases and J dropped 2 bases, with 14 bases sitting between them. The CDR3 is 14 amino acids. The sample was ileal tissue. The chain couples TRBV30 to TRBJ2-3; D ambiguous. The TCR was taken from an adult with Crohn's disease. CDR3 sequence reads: CAWRLLPFTDTQYF. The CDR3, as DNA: TGTGCCTGGCGACTTTTACCATTCACAGATACGCAGTATTTT.